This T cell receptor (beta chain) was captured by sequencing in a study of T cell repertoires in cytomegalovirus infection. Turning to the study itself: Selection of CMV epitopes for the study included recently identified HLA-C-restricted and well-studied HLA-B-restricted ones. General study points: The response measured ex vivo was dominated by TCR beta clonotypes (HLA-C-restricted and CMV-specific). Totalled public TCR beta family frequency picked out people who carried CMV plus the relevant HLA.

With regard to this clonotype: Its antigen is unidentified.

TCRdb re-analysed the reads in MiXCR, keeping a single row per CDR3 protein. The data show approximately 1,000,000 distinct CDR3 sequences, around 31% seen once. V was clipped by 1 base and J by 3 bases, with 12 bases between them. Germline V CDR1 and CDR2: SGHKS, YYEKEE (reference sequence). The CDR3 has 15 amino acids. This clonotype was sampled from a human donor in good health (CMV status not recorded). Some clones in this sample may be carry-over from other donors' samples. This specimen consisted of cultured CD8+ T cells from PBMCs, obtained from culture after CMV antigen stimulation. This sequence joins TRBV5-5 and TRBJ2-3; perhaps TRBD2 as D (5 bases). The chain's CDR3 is CASSLIRGLTDTQYF. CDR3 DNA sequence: TGTGCCAGCAGCTTGATCCGGGGTTTGACAGATACGCAGTATTTT.